This T cell receptor (beta chain) derives from a study of blood T cell repertoires in COVID-19. The assay was immunoSEQ multiplex PCR, and TCRdb's table has in-frame clones only and misses some. Of a few hundred thousand clones in the sample, around 82% were seen once. Germline CDR1 LNHDA, CDR2 SQIVND (reference sequence). V was clipped by 6 bases and J by 3 bases; unmatched bases: 8. This CDR3 contains 16 residues. The rearrangement uses TRBV19 and TRBJ2-1; 10 nucleotides line up with TRBD2. This clonotype was sampled from a person aged 70 to 85 with COVID-19, enrolled during active disease. The sequenced sample was peripheral blood. The CDR3 spells CASSSNSGRFYNEQFF. In DNA, the CDR3 is TGTGCCAGTAGCTCTAATAGCGGGAGGTTCTACAATGAGCAGTTCTTC.